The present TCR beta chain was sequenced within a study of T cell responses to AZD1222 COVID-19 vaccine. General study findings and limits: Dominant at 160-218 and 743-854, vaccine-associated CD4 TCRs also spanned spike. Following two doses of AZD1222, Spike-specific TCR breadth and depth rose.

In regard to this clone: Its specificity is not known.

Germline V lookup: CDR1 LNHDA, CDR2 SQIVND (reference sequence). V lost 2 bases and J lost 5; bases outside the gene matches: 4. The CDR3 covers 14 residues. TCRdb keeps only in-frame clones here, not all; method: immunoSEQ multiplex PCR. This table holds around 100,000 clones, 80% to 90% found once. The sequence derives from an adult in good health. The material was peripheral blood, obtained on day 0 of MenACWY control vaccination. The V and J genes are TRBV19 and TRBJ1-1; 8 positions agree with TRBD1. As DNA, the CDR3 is TGTGCCAGTAGTATAAGGCAGGGGGCAACTGAAGCTTTCTTT. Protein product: CASSIRQGATEAFF.